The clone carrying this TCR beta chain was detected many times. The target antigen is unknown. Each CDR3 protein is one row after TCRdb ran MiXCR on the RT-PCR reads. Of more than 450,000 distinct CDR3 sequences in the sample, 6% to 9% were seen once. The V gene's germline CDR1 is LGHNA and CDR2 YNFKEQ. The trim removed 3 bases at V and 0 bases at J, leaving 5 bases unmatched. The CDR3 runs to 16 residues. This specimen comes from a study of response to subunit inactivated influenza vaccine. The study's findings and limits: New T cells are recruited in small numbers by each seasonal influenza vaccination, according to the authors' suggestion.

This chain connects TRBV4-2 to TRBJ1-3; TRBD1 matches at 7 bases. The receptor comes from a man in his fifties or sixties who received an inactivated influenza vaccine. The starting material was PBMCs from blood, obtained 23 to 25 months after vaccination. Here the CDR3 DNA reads TGTGCCAGCAGCCAGGGGACAGCGAGCTCTGGAAACACCATATATTTT. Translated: CASSQGTASSGNTIYF.